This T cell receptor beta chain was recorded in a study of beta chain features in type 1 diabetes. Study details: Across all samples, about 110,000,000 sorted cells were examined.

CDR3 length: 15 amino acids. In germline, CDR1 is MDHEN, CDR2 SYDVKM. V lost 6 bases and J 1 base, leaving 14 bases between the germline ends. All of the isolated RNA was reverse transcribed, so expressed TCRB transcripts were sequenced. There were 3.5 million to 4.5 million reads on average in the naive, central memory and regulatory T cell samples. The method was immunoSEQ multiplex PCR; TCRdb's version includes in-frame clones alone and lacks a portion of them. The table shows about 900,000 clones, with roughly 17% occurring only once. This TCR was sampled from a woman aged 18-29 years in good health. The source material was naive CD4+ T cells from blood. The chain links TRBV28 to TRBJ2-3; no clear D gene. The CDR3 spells CASSVAASGTDTQYF. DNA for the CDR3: TGTGCCAGCAGCGTAGCAGCCTCCGGCACAGATACGCAGTATTTT. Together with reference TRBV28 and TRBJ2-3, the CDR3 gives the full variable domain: DVKVTQSSRYLVKRTGEKVFLECVQDMDHENMFWYRQDPGLGLRLIYFSYDVKMKEKGDIPEGYSVSREKKERFSLILESASTNQTSMYLCASSVAASGTDTQYFGPGTRLTVL.